This record concerns one T cell receptor (beta chain) sequence. What it binds is not known. Using viral peptide pools, the ViraFEST assay grew out antigen-specific CD4+ T cells prior to sequencing. Culturing for nine to ten days preceded CD4+ T cell isolation. Each participant was given two doses of one vaccine (BNT162b2 or mRNA-1273). This CDR3 contains 14 residues. V dropped 7 bases and J dropped 4 bases, with 16 bases sitting between them. CDR1 is SNHLY and CDR2 is FYNNEI in the germline V gene. The sample belongs to a study of vaccination effects on CD4 cells after COVID-19. Study-wide findings and caveats: Common cold coronaviruses were cross-recognized by only 1 of 255 vaccine-induced clones in healthy vaccinees.

Here immunoSEQ multiplex PCR was the method, and the copy in TCRdb shows in-frame clones only, minus some. The sample yields about 28,000 clones, less than 75% seen once. This chain uses TRBV2 with TRBJ1-2; a possible D gene is TRBD1 (5 bases). The sample in question was CD4+ T cells from PBMCs cultured with HCoV-NL63 spike peptides, obtained after COVID-19 vaccination. The sequence came from a human donor who received a COVID-19 vaccine. CDR3 protein: CASTLGGFPYGYTF. The CDR3, as DNA: TGTGCCAGCACCCTCGGGGGGTTTCCCTATGGCTACACCTTC.